What follows are 22 T cell receptor beta chains derived from one specimen sequenced in a study of T cell responses to AZD1222 COVID-19 vaccine. Method: immunoSEQ multiplex PCR; TCRdb's copy keeps in-frame clones and lacks some. The sample carries about 150,000 clones, around 90% recorded once. The specimen comprised peripheral blood, sampled on day 0 of AZD1222 vaccination. These receptors all stem from an adult in good health.

The CDR3 DNA sequence: TGTGCCAGCAGCCAACGCAGTCTAGCGACAGATACGCAGTATTTT. The encoded protein is CASSQRSLATDTQYF. V and J are TRBV14 and TRBJ2-3; D might be TRBD2 (6 bases). V was clipped by 2 bases and J by 3 bases, with 12 bases between them. CDR3 length: 15 amino acids. CDR1 and CDR2 from the germline V gene are SGHDN and FVKESK.

The genes are TRBV2 and TRBJ2-1; perhaps D is TRBD1 or TRBD2 (5 bases each). The CDR3 totals 12 residues. CDR1 SNHLY and CDR2 FYNNEI come from the germline V gene. The germline V and J ends were trimmed by 4 bases and 10 bases, with 11 bases remaining between them. CDR3 protein: CASSAPGTEQFF. The CDR3 DNA is TGTGCCAGCAGTGCCCCCGGGACCGAGCAGTTCTTC.

The chain couples TRBV6-4 to TRBJ2-1; 9 positions match TRBD2. V was clipped by 2 bases and J by 6 bases; unmatched bases: 5. The CDR3 is made up of 15 amino acids. Germline loops: CDR1 MRHNA, CDR2 SNTAGT. CDR3 sequence: CASSDGGGALNEQFF. In nucleotides, the CDR3 is TGTGCCAGCAGTGACGGCGGGGGGGCCCTCAATGAGCAGTTCTTC.

This clone has a single count. The chain couples TRBV4-1 to TRBJ1-5; D is ambiguous. This CDR3 is built from 17 residues. Germline CDR1 MGHRA, CDR2 YSYEKL. V was shortened by 0 bases and J by 4 bases, with 16 bases between the two germline ends. The CDR3 reads CASSQDIETVKNQPQHF. CDR3 DNA sequence: TGCGCCAGCAGCCAAGATATTGAGACGGTGAAAAATCAGCCCCAGCATTTT.

V and J are TRBV5-1 and TRBJ1-1; D remains unclear. V shed 0 bases and J shed 5 bases, with 8 bases lying between them. The CDR3 has 13 residues. From germline, CDR1 is SGHRS and CDR2 YFSETQ. CDR3: CASSLDRGTEAFF. The CDR3 bases are TGCGCCAGCAGCTTGGACAGAGGGACTGAAGCTTTCTTT.

The rearrangement uses TRBV7-2 and TRBJ2-5; 9 bases align to TRBD2. V lost 2 bases to trimming and J lost 2 bases; unmatched junction nucleotides: 6. The CDR3 contains 16 residues. CDR1 and CDR2 (germline): SGHTA, FQGNSA. CDR3 residues: CASSLSTSGRQETQYF. CDR3 in DNA: TGTGCCAGCAGCTTATCGACTAGCGGACGACAAGAGACCCAGTACTTC.

The J gene is TRBJ2-7, the V gene TRBV27, with 9 bases matching TRBD1. The CDR3 loop spans 14 amino acids. CDR1 and CDR2 (germline): MNHEY, SMNVEV (reference sequence). Losses at the gene ends were 2 bases for V and 4 bases for J; bases not matched to a gene: 3. CDR3 nucleotides: TGTGCCAGCAGTTTACGGGGGACAGGGTACGAGCAGTACTTC. Protein: CASSLRGTGYEQYF.

The genes are TRBV29-1 and TRBJ2-1; 7 bases align to TRBD1. The junction had 6 bases not matched to a gene; V was cut back by 1 base and J by 6 bases. The germline gives CDR1 SQVTM, CDR2 ANQGSEA. The CDR3 has 14 amino acids. The CDR3 DNA is TGCAGCGTTGAAGGGGACAGAGGACCCAATGAGCAGTTCTTC. It is translated as CSVEGDRGPNEQFF.

This sequence joins TRBV7-2 and TRBJ2-7; 12 nucleotides line up with TRBD2. Trimming took 5 bases from V and 7 from J; bases not matched to a gene: 6. Germline loops: CDR1 SGHTA, CDR2 FQGNSA. CDR3 size: 14 residues. CDR3 bases: TGTGCCAGCAGCCCTAGCGGGAGGGCCTCTGAGCAGTACTTC. Its protein is CASSPSGRASEQYF. Filled out from reference TRBV7-2 and TRBJ2-7, the complete variable domain reads GAGVSQSPSNKVTEKGKDVELRCDPISGHTALYWYRQSLGQGLEFLIYFQGNSAPDKSGLPSDRFSAERTGGSVSTLTIQRTQQEDSAVYLCASSPSGRASEQYFGPGTRLTVT.

CDR3 amino acids: CASSKAGGSTGELFF. In nucleotides, the CDR3 is TGTGCCAGCAGCAAAGCGGGAGGGAGCACCGGGGAGCTGTTTTTT. The chain couples TRBV5-4 to TRBJ2-2, with 10 positions matching TRBD2. The length of the CDR3 is 15 residues. V trimming: 4 bases; J trimming: 4 bases; junction bases outside the gene matches: 4. CDR1 and CDR2 (germline): SGHNT, YYREEE (reference sequence).

The chain is built from TRBV25-1 and TRBJ1-5, with TRBD1 matching 8 bases. Germline loops: CDR1 MGHDK, CDR2 SYGVNS. V dropped 7 bases and J dropped 3; count of bases not matched to a gene: 5. The CDR3 is 14 amino acids. CDR3 residues: CASKQTGVNQPQHF. The DNA for the CDR3 is TGTGCCAGCAAACAGACAGGGGTCAATCAGCCCCAGCATTTT.

This clone was seen a single time. The J gene is TRBJ2-7, the V gene TRBV19; no clear D. The length of the CDR3 is 13 residues. Germline assignment: CDR1 LNHDA and CDR2 SQIVND (reference sequence). V lost 3 bases and J 5 bases, leaving 11 bases between the germline ends. The CDR3 sequence is CASSIPGLHEQYF. The CDR3, as DNA: TGTGCCAGTAGTATCCCTGGGCTCCACGAGCAGTACTTC.

The V gene is TRBV30, the J gene TRBJ2-7; 10 nucleotides agree with TRBD2. Trimming cost V 8 bases and J 4 bases; bases outside gene matches: 11. This CDR3 is 14 amino acids long. The germline gives CDR1 GTSNPN, CDR2 SVGIG (reference sequence). The CDR3: CAPPAVAGGYEQYF. In nucleotides, the CDR3 is TGTGCCCCCCCCGCGGTAGCGGGAGGTTACGAGCAGTACTTC.

The chain combines TRBV9 with TRBJ2-7, with D perhaps being TRBD1 or TRBD2 (5 bases each). The CDR3 loop spans 15 amino acids. Trimming took off 3 bases at V and 0 bases at J, with 13 bases between the two ends. The germline gives CDR1 SGDLS, CDR2 YYNGEE. The CDR3 nucleotides are TGTGCCAGCAGCGCCTCTTTGGGACCCTCCTACGAGCAGTACTTC. As protein: CASSASLGPSYEQYF.

The chain is built from TRBV2 and TRBJ2-2; 13 bases match TRBD2. The germline CDR1 and CDR2 sequences are SNHLY and FYNNEI. The CDR3 is 22 amino acids. Trimming removed 0 bases from V and 1 base from J; junction bases left unmatched: 14. The CDR3 here is CASSEAPTGTSGTPENTGELFF. CDR3 DNA sequence: TGTGCCAGCAGTGAAGCCCCAACTGGGACTAGCGGGACCCCCGAGAACACCGGGGAGCTGTTTTTT.

This chain connects TRBV24-1 to TRBJ2-7, with 11 nucleotides matching TRBD1. Germline V CDR1 and CDR2: KGHDR, SFDVKD. J was trimmed by 3 bases and V by 3 bases; bases with no gene match: 3. This CDR3 has 15 amino acids. The CDR3 DNA reads as TGTGCCACCAGTGATCGGACAGGGGGCTACTACGAGCAGTACTTC. Encoded protein: CATSDRTGGYYEQYF.

This clone was recorded once. The genes are TRBV16 and TRBJ2-7; possible D gene TRBD2, 6 bases. The CDR3 contains 16 residues. The germline V gene has CDR1 KGHSY and CDR2 FQNENV. Trimming shortened V by 4 bases and J by 4 bases, and 20 bases separated the two germline ends. The CDR3 spells CASSPVPRDSNYEQYF. In DNA form, the CDR3 reads TGTGCCAGCAGCCCTGTTCCCCGGGACTCGAATTACGAGCAGTACTTC.

This rearrangement joins TRBV6-6 to TRBJ1-2; D ambiguous. V lost 2 bases, J lost 4 bases, and 11 bases lay in between. Germline V gene data show CDR1 as MNHNY and CDR2 as SVGAGI (reference sequence). The CDR3 totals 14 residues. DNA for the CDR3: TGTGCCAGCAGTTACATGGCAGTTTCCTATGGCTACACCTTC. Its translation: CASSYMAVSYGYTF.

The V call is TRBV29-1, the J call TRBJ2-1; no definite D call. Trimming removed 5 bases at V and 4 bases at J, with 6 bases between. The CDR3 is 11 amino acids. CDR1 is SQVTM, CDR2 ANQGSEA, per germline. The CDR3 sequence: CSVLEYNEQFF. The CDR3 DNA follows: TGCAGCGTTTTGGAATACAATGAGCAGTTCTTC.

The rearrangement links TRBV6-5 to TRBJ1-6; D ambiguous. Trimming cost V 4 bases and J 5 bases, with 12 bases left between them. CDR1 and CDR2 (germline): MNHEY, SVGAGI. This CDR3 is built from 15 residues. The CDR3 spells CASSSGQVDNSPLHF. CDR3 DNA: TGTGCCAGCAGTTCTGGGCAGGTGGATAATTCACCCCTCCACTTT.

The chain uses TRBV12-3 or TRBV12-4 and TRBJ1-5; TRBD1 aligns across 8 bases. V lost 4 bases and J lost 6; bases outside the gene matches: 2. The CDR3 totals 13 residues. CDR3 in amino acids: CASSWTGSQPQHF. The CDR3 DNA follows: TGTGCCAGCAGTTGGACAGGGAGTCAGCCCCAGCATTTT.

This clone has a handful of counts. The chain has TRBV12-5 and TRBJ2-1; TRBD1 or TRBD2 may be the D gene (5 bases each). Trimming shortened V by 10 bases and J by 4 bases, and 14 bases separated the two germline ends. This CDR3 has 13 amino acids. Germline V gene data show CDR1 as LGHNT and CDR2 as FRNRAP. Here the CDR3 DNA reads TGTGCTACCCTGAGTGGGGGATACAATGAGCAGTTCTTC. Encoded protein: CATLSGGYNEQFF.